Below, one TCR beta chain is given with its context. This clonotype was counted ten times or more. Its antigen is unknown. No much larger clone exists at a distance of one base, and base qualities are not known. TCR cDNA was made using 5'RACE template switching, a step that added a universal primer site and unique molecular identifiers. Priming of cDNA synthesis was performed from both the TCR alpha and TCR beta constant segments. Library amplification involved two PCR steps, and the second step added sample barcodes and sequencing adapters. Sequencing of the libraries was done on either Illumina HiSeq 2500 (2x100 bp) or NovaSeq (2x150 bp). As for the authors' bioinformatics: MIGEC handled demultiplexing of reads and collapsing into UMI consensus sequences, while MiXCR performed V(D)J alignment. Clonotypes responding to the vaccine were identified with edgeR on replicate PBMC samples, with the criteria of FDR below 0.01 and a log2 fold change above 5 up to day 15. Each bulk clonotype was labeled CD4 or CD8 based on which sequenced repertoire, CD4 or CD8, contained the clonotype at higher abundance. TCRdb passed the public sequencing reads through fastp at Q25 and MiXCR, retaining productive beta sequences. Every CDR3 protein is listed once, alongside the most common genes and DNA of its rows. The V and J calls and clone size come from TCRdb's table, not from the authors' own analysis. Recorded for this sample are more than 55,000 distinct CDR3 sequences; less than 8.5% of them occurred a single time. The leading ten clones occupy 36% of the sample.

What this sample's treatment or condition label stands for: live attenuated yellow fever vaccine strain. PBMCs were isolated from peripheral blood using a standard Ficoll-Paque protocol. CD4 and CD8 T-cell fractions were isolated with Dynabeads CD4 and CD8 positive selection kits. RNA was extracted with TriZol from bulk PBMCs, CD4 and CD8 fractions, and dextramer-positive and dextramer-negative fractions. This entry is derived from a study of T cells after yellow fever vaccination (dated by TCRdb to about 2019). Some background on the complete study: Libraries from fractions with low cell numbers were prepared with the SMART-Seq v4 Ultra Low Input RNA kit. To follow T-cell clones before and after primary and booster YFV17D yellow fever vaccination, bulk TCR alpha and beta repertoires were sequenced over time. The cohort comprised two healthy male donors, one aged 18 to 30 and one aged 30 to 40 years. Blood was collected at multiple timepoints before and after primary and secondary immunization, and bulk PBMC replicates and cell subsets were isolated. On the study overall, not on this receptor specifically: Only a couple of donors were included in the study, so the extent to which the findings can be generalized is limited. Most clones expanded after primary vaccination were re-detected after the booster (about 96% of CD4 and around nine tenths of CD8), suggesting broad memory maintenance. A small share of clonotypes occurred in both CD4 and CD8 compartments, likely arising from convergent recombination. FACS-sorted repertoires could contain abundant contaminating clonotypes from the bulk population, so computational filtering was required. The secondary T-cell response was found to be weaker but faster than the primary response, with a peak reached on day 5 rather than on day 15.

The CDR3 runs 13 amino acids, cysteine and phenylalanine included. CDR3 DNA only is kept here, 39 bases in frame from base 1. From a lookup of the germline V gene, CDR1 and CDR2 are MNHEY and SVGEGT. At the junction V is shortened by 0 bases and J by 2 bases, with 2 bases in between. The TCR originated in a young man who received the YFV17D yellow fever vaccine. The rearranged segments are TRBV6-2 or TRBV6-3 and TRBJ2-1, with no confidently assigned D gene. Material: CD8+ T cells sorted from PBMCs, obtained 15 days after the yellow fever booster vaccination. The DNA sequence is as follows: TGTGCCAGCAGTTACTCACCCTACAATGAGCAGTTCTTC. This gives the protein CASSYSPYNEQFF.